This T cell receptor beta chain is from a study of OX40 agonist ivuxolimab in advanced cancers. General observations from the study: Averaging showed that CD8+ T cells had more expanded clones than CD4+ did.

Assay: immunoSEQ multiplex PCR; the TCRdb copy retains only in-frame clones and omits some. The sample lists roughly 87,000 clones, about 90% seen once, with 8.4% in the top ten. Excluded were patients having autoimmune disease history or systemic immunosuppression. The investigators sampled blood at baseline, at cycle 4 day 1, and at cycle 7 day 1. For this clone: What it recognizes is unknown.

The CDR3 sequence is 14 residues long. The V and J ends lost 1 base and 4 bases respectively, with 11 bases between them. The germline gives CDR1 MNHEY, CDR2 SVGAGI. The sequence was obtained from an adult with an advanced solid tumor such as melanoma, head and neck, liver or kidney cancer. The material was CD4+ or CD8+ T cells sorted from blood, obtained in a trial of the OX40 agonist ivuxolimab. The V and J genes are TRBV6-5 and TRBJ2-7, with TRBD2 as a possible D gene (5 bases). The DNA for the CDR3 is TGTGCCAGCAGTTACTACGGGATTGGATACGAGCAGTACTTC. Translation: CASSYYGIGYEQYF.